The clone carrying this TCR beta chain occurred once. Its specificity is not known. The germline V gene has CDR1 MNHNS and CDR2 SASEGT. V was shortened by 6 bases and J by 3 bases, with 15 bases between the two germline ends. The CDR3 is 15 amino acids. The data derive from a study of cytomegalovirus exposure and HLA in healthy donors. Overall study findings and caveats: Three chains linked to CMV were shown in vitro to be specific for CMV antigens.

This table comes from immunoSEQ multiplex PCR, and its TCRdb copy is limited to in-frame clones, with some not included. The data show about 360,000 clones, with 86% seen just once and roughly 0.75% held by the top ten. The origin of this receptor is a woman under 30 in good health and CMV-seronegative. The chain uses TRBV6-1 and TRBJ1-5; tentatively, D is TRBD1 (5 bases). Sample: PBMCs. Here the CDR3 reads CASSGGYGDNQPQHF. CDR3 nucleotides: TGTGCCAGCAGCGGGGGTTATGGGGACAATCAGCCCCAGCATTTT.